This paragraph reports one T cell receptor beta chain. TCR beta CDR3 regions were amplified from RNA. Researchers ran a first-round RT-PCR on the TCR CDR3 using the HTBI primer set. A single record per CDR3 protein comes from TCRdb applying MiXCR to the multiplex PCR reads. The repertoire holds hundreds of thousands of distinct CDR3 sequences, about 16% seen once, with roughly 3.3% in the top ten. The sample belongs to a study of T cells in Graves' hyperthyroidism and ophthalmopathy. V lost 6 bases and J 4 bases, leaving 11 bases between the germline ends. Germline CDR1 PRHDT, CDR2 FYEKMQ (reference sequence). This CDR3 is built from 13 residues.

Sequencing was carried out using blood. The gene calls are TRBV13 and TRBJ2-3; D is ambiguous. The TCR was taken from a woman between 35 and 50 years old with Graves' ophthalmopathy. The CDR3 protein is CASRPSLADTQYF. In DNA form, the CDR3 reads TGTGCCAGCAGGCCCTCTTTGGCAGATACGCAGTATTTT. Filled out from reference TRBV13 and TRBJ2-3, the complete variable domain reads AAGVIQSPRHLIKEKRETATLKCYPIPRHDTVYWYQQGPGQDPQFLISFYEKMQSDKGSIPDRFSAQQFSDYHSELNMSSLELGDSALYFCASRPSLADTQYFGPGTRLTVL.